The entry below gives a single T cell receptor beta chain sequence along with its context. The CDR3 runs 16 residues. Between the trimmed V and J ends, which lost 1 base and 4 bases, there was a span of 17 bases. Germline CDR1 and CDR2: SGHDT and YYEEEE. These data belong to a study of blood T cell repertoires in COVID-19. Authors' analysis steps: Amplification of reference gene primers was used by the study to estimate nucleated cell counts. Using immunoSEQ multiplex PCR, the repertoire was profiled, and TCRdb retains in-frame clones only, with some absent. That table supplies the V and J calls and clone size; D and trimming were determined from the DNA. In the table there are 25,000 to 35,000 clones, over 75% of which are singletons.

J is TRBJ1-1 and V is TRBV5-6; TRBD1 might be the D (6 bases). The clonotype comes from a woman aged 70-85 years with active or convalescent COVID-19. Sequencing input: peripheral blood. The CDR3 DNA reads as TGTGCCAGCAGCTTGCAATTTGCGGGGGCAGGCACTGAAGCTTTCTTT. As protein: CASSLQFAGAGTEAFF.